These T cell receptor beta chains were read from a single sample in a study of PD-1 blockade in mismatch repair-deficient tumors. The protocol was immunoSEQ multiplex PCR, while the TCRdb copy is restricted to in-frame clones and leaves out a portion. The sample holds some 70,000 clones; about 78% are singletons and the top ten take 4.5% to 7%. Sequenced here: peripheral blood, sampled 2 weeks after starting pembrolizumab. The receptors derive from an adult with mismatch repair-deficient cancer. Each CDR3 is given with its conserved first and last residue. The D gene is left open where the match is weak. The size field is filled for only some rows; it gives once, few, many or a size class.

CDR3aa: CASTSGGRGTDTQYF
CDR3nt: TGTGCCAGCACTTCGGGCGGGAGGGGGACAGATACGCAGTATTTT
d_gene: TRBD2
v_gene: TRBV5-4
j_gene: TRBJ2-3
abundance: few

CDR3aa: CATSPGVATEAFF
CDR3nt: TGTGCCACCAGCCCGGGGGTGGCCACTGAAGCTTTCTTT
d_gene: NA
v_gene: TRBV15
j_gene: TRBJ1-1
abundance: NA

CDR3aa: CASSVGAGAYEQYF
CDR3nt: TGTGCCAGCAGCGTAGGAGCGGGGGCCTACGAGCAGTACTTC
d_gene: TRBD2
v_gene: TRBV9
j_gene: TRBJ2-7
abundance: few

CDR3aa: CASKEIWSNTDTQYF
CDR3nt: TGTGCCAGCAAGGAGATTTGGAGCAACACAGATACGCAGTATTTT
d_gene: NA
v_gene: TRBV21-1
j_gene: TRBJ2-3
abundance: NA

CDR3aa: CASSSTSGSSGELFF
CDR3nt: TGTGCCAGCAGTTCGACTAGCGGGAGTTCCGGGGAGCTGTTTTTT
d_gene: TRBD2
v_gene: TRBV7-9
j_gene: TRBJ2-2
abundance: NA

CDR3aa: CASSPVRLGNTIYF
CDR3nt: TGTGCCAGCTCACCAGTCAGGCTCGGAAACACCATATATTTT
d_gene: NA
v_gene: TRBV18
j_gene: TRBJ1-3
abundance: once

CDR3aa: CSVVGTGSSYEQYF
CDR3nt: TGCAGCGTTGTCGGGACAGGGAGCTCCTACGAGCAGTACTTC
d_gene: TRBD1
v_gene: TRBV29-1
j_gene: TRBJ2-7
abundance: NA

CDR3aa: CASSPISRVSSYEQYF
CDR3nt: TGTGCCAGCAGCCCTATATCGAGGGTAAGCTCCTACGAGCAGTACTTC
d_gene: NA
v_gene: TRBV11-2
j_gene: TRBJ2-7
abundance: NA

CDR3aa: CAASEAGLAGGEQFF
CDR3nt: TGTGCCGCATCAGAAGCGGGACTAGCGGGAGGGGAGCAGTTCTTC
d_gene: TRBD2
v_gene: TRBV13
j_gene: TRBJ2-1
abundance: NA

CDR3aa: CASSYGRRELLVADTQYF
CDR3nt: TGTGCCAGCAGTTACGGAAGGCGGGAGCTGTTGGTAGCAGATACGCAGTATTTT
d_gene: TRBD2
v_gene: TRBV6-7
j_gene: TRBJ2-3
abundance: NA

CDR3aa: CASSLGVTFQETQYF
CDR3nt: TGTGCCAGCAGCTTGGGCGTGACTTTTCAAGAGACCCAGTACTTC
d_gene: NA
v_gene: TRBV7-9
j_gene: TRBJ2-5
abundance: NA

CDR3aa: CASSFRQGSNTEAFF
CDR3nt: TGTGCCAGCAGTTTTCGACAGGGCTCGAACACTGAAGCTTTCTTT
d_gene: TRBD1
v_gene: TRBV6-6
j_gene: TRBJ1-1
abundance: NA

CDR3aa: CASRAGAKETQYF
CDR3nt: TGTGCCAGCCGAGCGGGAGCAAAAGAGACCCAGTACTTC
d_gene: TRBD2
v_gene: TRBV27
j_gene: TRBJ2-5
abundance: NA

CDR3aa: CASSEGTGDMWTEAFF
CDR3nt: TGTGCCAGCAGTGAAGGGACAGGGGATATGTGGACTGAAGCTTTCTTT
d_gene: TRBD1
v_gene: TRBV2
j_gene: TRBJ1-1
abundance: NA

CDR3aa: CASSLRVTGPQQYF
CDR3nt: TGTGCCAGCAGCCTACGCGTTACAGGGCCCCAGCAGTACTTC
d_gene: NA
v_gene: TRBV7-2
j_gene: TRBJ2-7
abundance: NA

CDR3aa: CASSFQAGDEQYF
CDR3nt: TGTGCCAGCAGCTTTCAGGCAGGGGACGAGCAGTACTTC
d_gene: NA
v_gene: TRBV5-8
j_gene: TRBJ2-7
abundance: NA

CDR3aa: CASSLTPWASGTPDTQYF
CDR3nt: TGTGCCAGCAGCTTAACCCCTTGGGCTAGCGGGACGCCAGATACGCAGTATTTT
d_gene: TRBD2
v_gene: TRBV11-3
j_gene: TRBJ2-3
abundance: NA

CDR3aa: CASSLLRGAAGANVLTF
CDR3nt: TGTGCCAGCAGTTTATTAAGGGGGGCGGCTGGGGCCAACGTCCTGACTTTC
d_gene: NA
v_gene: TRBV27
j_gene: TRBJ2-6
abundance: once

CDR3aa: CAWRGGTNEQFF
CDR3nt: TGTGCCTGGAGGGGGGGAACCAATGAGCAGTTCTTC
d_gene: NA
v_gene: TRBV30
j_gene: TRBJ2-1
abundance: NA

CDR3aa: CASGAQGPAEAFF
CDR3nt: TGTGCCAGTGGGGCGCAGGGGCCCGCTGAAGCTTTCTTT
d_gene: NA
v_gene: TRBV19
j_gene: TRBJ1-1
abundance: NA

CDR3aa: CASSLGTGVGEKLFF
CDR3nt: TGCGCCAGCAGCTTGGGGACAGGGGTAGGAGAAAAACTGTTTTTT
d_gene: TRBD1
v_gene: TRBV5-1
j_gene: TRBJ1-4
abundance: NA

CDR3aa: CASSQDEDYTFYEQYF
CDR3nt: TGCGCCAGCAGCCAAGATGAAGACTATACATTCTACGAGCAGTACTTC
d_gene: NA
v_gene: TRBV4-1
j_gene: TRBJ2-7
abundance: NA

CDR3aa: CASSLGLAGGGEQFF
CDR3nt: TGTGCCAGCAGCTTAGGATTAGCGGGAGGTGGGGAGCAGTTCTTC
d_gene: TRBD2
v_gene: TRBV7-3
j_gene: TRBJ2-1
abundance: NA

CDR3aa: CASSQVQVPSSEQYF
CDR3nt: TGCGCCAGCAGTCAAGTTCAGGTCCCGTCTAGCGAGCAGTACTTC
d_gene: NA
v_gene: TRBV5-1
j_gene: TRBJ2-7
abundance: NA

CDR3aa: CASSLRQSSYEQYF
CDR3nt: TGTGCCAGCAGTCTCCGACAGAGCTCCTACGAGCAGTACTTC
d_gene: NA
v_gene: TRBV27
j_gene: TRBJ2-7
abundance: NA

CDR3aa: CASSRDARDTGELFF
CDR3nt: TGTGCCAGCAGCCGGGACGCACGCGACACCGGGGAGCTGTTTTTT
d_gene: NA
v_gene: TRBV5-4
j_gene: TRBJ2-2
abundance: NA

CDR3aa: CASSIGLLVDEQFF
CDR3nt: TGTGCCAGTAGTATAGGCCTACTAGTCGATGAGCAGTTCTTC
d_gene: NA
v_gene: TRBV19
j_gene: TRBJ2-1
abundance: NA

CDR3aa: CASSFNLAGGTGELFF
CDR3nt: TGCGCCAGCAGCTTTAATCTAGCGGGAGGGACCGGGGAGCTGTTTTTT
d_gene: TRBD2
v_gene: TRBV5-1
j_gene: TRBJ2-2
abundance: NA

CDR3aa: CASSLDSSNYGYTF
CDR3nt: TGTGCCAGCAGCTTGGACAGCTCTAACTATGGCTACACCTTC
d_gene: NA
v_gene: TRBV7-8
j_gene: TRBJ1-2
abundance: NA

CDR3aa: CASSSRTMLNEQFF
CDR3nt: TGTGCCAGCAGCTCCCGGACTATGCTCAATGAGCAGTTCTTC
d_gene: NA
v_gene: TRBV11-2
j_gene: TRBJ2-1
abundance: NA

CDR3aa: CAWSAGGGYEQYF
CDR3nt: TGTGCCTGGAGTGCTGGCGGCGGGTACGAGCAGTACTTC
d_gene: NA
v_gene: TRBV30
j_gene: TRBJ2-7
abundance: once

CDR3aa: CASSAGAGLAASSYNEQFF
CDR3nt: TGTGCCAGCAGCGCGGGGGCGGGACTAGCGGCAAGCTCCTACAATGAGCAGTTCTTC
d_gene: TRBD2
v_gene: TRBV9
j_gene: TRBJ2-1
abundance: NA

CDR3aa: CASSLMGLAGGDNEQFF
CDR3nt: TGTGCCAGCAGCCTGATGGGGCTAGCGGGAGGGGACAATGAGCAGTTCTTC
d_gene: TRBD2
v_gene: TRBV11-2
j_gene: TRBJ2-1
abundance: NA

CDR3aa: CATRLAGSSYEQYF
CDR3nt: TGTGCTACCCGACTAGCGGGAAGCTCCTACGAGCAGTACTTC
d_gene: TRBD2
v_gene: TRBV10-3
j_gene: TRBJ2-7
abundance: NA

CDR3aa: CAWRQGEGQPQHF
CDR3nt: TGTGCCTGGAGGCAGGGGGAAGGACAGCCCCAGCATTTT
d_gene: TRBD1
v_gene: TRBV30
j_gene: TRBJ1-5
abundance: NA

CDR3aa: CASSPPGGANTEAFF
CDR3nt: TGTGCCAGCTCACCACCGGGGGGAGCTAACACTGAAGCTTTCTTT
d_gene: NA
v_gene: TRBV18
j_gene: TRBJ1-1
abundance: NA

CDR3aa: CASSPGGLVGLYEQYF
CDR3nt: TGTGCCAGCAGCCCCGGTGGGCTAGTTGGGCTTTACGAGCAGTACTTC
d_gene: NA
v_gene: TRBV7-9
j_gene: TRBJ2-7
abundance: NA

CDR3aa: CASSPRGADSYEQYF
CDR3nt: TGTGCCAGCAGCCCGAGGGGCGCGGATTCCTACGAGCAGTACTTC
d_gene: NA
v_gene: TRBV9
j_gene: TRBJ2-7
abundance: once

CDR3aa: CASSLDLAGNQETQYF
CDR3nt: TGTGCCAGCAGCTTAGACTTAGCGGGAAACCAAGAGACCCAGTACTTC
d_gene: TRBD2
v_gene: TRBV7-9
j_gene: TRBJ2-5
abundance: NA

CDR3aa: CASGSQTSGGSYNEQFF
CDR3nt: TGTGCTAGTGGTTCACAGACTAGCGGGGGCTCCTACAATGAGCAGTTCTTC
d_gene: TRBD2
v_gene: TRBV12-5
j_gene: TRBJ2-1
abundance: NA

CDR3aa: CASSFLPASYNEQFF
CDR3nt: TGTGCCAGCAGCTTTCTGCCGGCCTCCTACAATGAGCAGTTCTTC
d_gene: NA
v_gene: TRBV7-8
j_gene: TRBJ2-1
abundance: NA

CDR3aa: CASSPRGGSRQFF
CDR3nt: TGTGCCAGCAGCCCACGGGGGGGATCGCGGCAGTTCTTC
d_gene: TRBD2
v_gene: TRBV7-3
j_gene: TRBJ2-1
abundance: NA

CDR3aa: CASSFSRPNEQYF
CDR3nt: TGCGCCAGCAGCTTTTCCCGCCCTAACGAGCAGTACTTC
d_gene: NA
v_gene: TRBV5-1
j_gene: TRBJ2-7
abundance: once

CDR3aa: CASSLKGSYYGYTF
CDR3nt: TGTGCCAGCAGTTTAAAGGGCAGCTACTATGGCTACACCTTC
d_gene: NA
v_gene: TRBV28
j_gene: TRBJ1-2
abundance: NA

CDR3aa: CASSPSGTTSDEQYF
CDR3nt: TGTGCCAGCAGCCCGTCCGGGACTACCTCCGACGAGCAGTACTTC
d_gene: TRBD2
v_gene: TRBV9
j_gene: TRBJ2-7
abundance: NA

CDR3aa: CASSLLQGAADTQYF
CDR3nt: TGTGCCAGCAGCTTGTTACAGGGGGCTGCAGATACGCAGTATTTT
d_gene: TRBD1
v_gene: TRBV11-2
j_gene: TRBJ2-3
abundance: few

CDR3aa: CASSSQGEGTGQPQHF
CDR3nt: TGTGCCAGCTCATCTCAAGGGGAGGGCACGGGGCAGCCCCAGCATTTT
d_gene: NA
v_gene: TRBV18
j_gene: TRBJ1-5
abundance: NA

CDR3aa: CASLPGLAGGEQFF
CDR3nt: TGTGCCAGCCTACCGGGACTAGCGGGAGGGGAGCAGTTCTTC
d_gene: TRBD2
v_gene: TRBV6-1
j_gene: TRBJ2-1
abundance: once

CDR3aa: CASSFSGASTEAFF
CDR3nt: TGTGCCAGCAGCTTTTCGGGGGCGAGCACTGAAGCTTTCTTT
d_gene: NA
v_gene: TRBV7-2
j_gene: TRBJ1-1
abundance: NA

CDR3aa: CAASKGSDTQYF
CDR3nt: TGTGCCGCGTCCAAGGGGTCAGATACGCAGTATTTT
d_gene: NA
v_gene: TRBV19
j_gene: TRBJ2-3
abundance: NA

CDR3aa: CASSLTREETQYF
CDR3nt: TGTGCCAGCAGCTTAACCAGGGAAGAGACCCAGTACTTC
d_gene: NA
v_gene: TRBV7-2
j_gene: TRBJ2-5
abundance: NA

CDR3aa: CASSLEDGTDTQYF
CDR3nt: TGTGCCAGCAGCTTGGAGGACGGAACAGATACGCAGTATTTT
d_gene: NA
v_gene: TRBV7-9
j_gene: TRBJ2-3
abundance: once

CDR3aa: CASSYLRTDTQYF
CDR3nt: TGTGCCAGCAGTTACCTCCGCACAGATACGCAGTATTTT
d_gene: NA
v_gene: TRBV6-6
j_gene: TRBJ2-3
abundance: NA